The clone carrying this T cell receptor beta chain was counted between two and nine times. This sample's TCRbeta library carried unique molecular identifier barcodes. TCRdb recomputed calls from the PCR reads with MiXCR, one row per CDR3 protein. Counted here are around 360,000 distinct CDR3 sequences, about 9.4% occurring once; the ten biggest clones make up 2.4%. The data were taken from a study of T-cell reconstitution after alpha-beta-depleted transplantation in children. The germline V gene encodes CDR1 MDHEN and CDR2 SYDVKM. The CDR3 consists of 14 residues. Trimming left V 3 bases short and J 1 base short, with 10 bases between.

The chain couples TRBV28 to TRBJ2-7; D remains ambiguous. The source of this sequence is a human donor who donated a stem cell graft to a child with acute lymphoblastic leukemia. The specimen comprised PBMCs from the stem cell graft donor, sampled from the stem cell graft. The CDR3 DNA reads TGTGCCAGCAGTTTGGGGATAAGGTCCTACGAGCAGTACTTC. The encoded protein is CASSLGIRSYEQYF.